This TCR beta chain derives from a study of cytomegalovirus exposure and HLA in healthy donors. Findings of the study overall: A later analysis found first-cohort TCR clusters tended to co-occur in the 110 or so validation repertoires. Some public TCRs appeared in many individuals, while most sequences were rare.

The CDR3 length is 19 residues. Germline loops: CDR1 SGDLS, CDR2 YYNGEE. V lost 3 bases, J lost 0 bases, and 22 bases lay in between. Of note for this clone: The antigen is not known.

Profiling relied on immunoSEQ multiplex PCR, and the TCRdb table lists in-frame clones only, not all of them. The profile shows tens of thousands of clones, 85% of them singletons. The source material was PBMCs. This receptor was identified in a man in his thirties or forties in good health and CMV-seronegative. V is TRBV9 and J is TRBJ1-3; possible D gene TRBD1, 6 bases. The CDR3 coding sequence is TGTGCCAGCAGCGCCCATAGTGCTGGGGGCACAAGCTCTGGAAACACCATATATTTT. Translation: CASSAHSAGGTSSGNTIYF. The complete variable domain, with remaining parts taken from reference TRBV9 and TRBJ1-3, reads DSGVTQTPKHLITATGQRVTLRCSPRSGDLSVYWYQQSLDQGLQFLIQYYNGEERAKGNILERFSAQQFPDLHSELNLSSLELGDSALYFCASSAHSAGGTSSGNTIYFGEGSWLTVV.